A single sample is the source of the 6 T cell receptor beta chains below, sequenced in a study of blood T cell repertoires in COVID-19. Libraries were prepared by immunoSEQ multiplex PCR; TCRdb keeps only in-frame clonotypes and omits some of them. The sample contains roughly 230,000 clones, roughly 91% of which appear only once. The sequencing input was PBMCs or T cells enriched from blood (not recorded which). The receptor source for this set is a man aged 25-40 years in a cohort exposed to, infected with or recovered from COVID-19 (not recorded which).

At least ten counts were recorded for this clone. The CDR3 sequence: CASSRGRMGNEKLFF. Written as DNA, the CDR3 is TGTGCCAGCAGCAGGGGGCGGATGGGTAATGAAAAACTGTTTTTT. This chain uses TRBV6-5 with TRBJ1-4, with 8 bases aligning to TRBD1. The trim removed 6 bases at V and 4 bases at J, leaving 7 bases unmatched. CDR1 and CDR2 from the germline V gene are MNHEY and SVGAGI. This CDR3 is 15 amino acids long.

The V gene is TRBV6-2 or TRBV6-3, the J gene TRBJ2-7; a possible D gene is TRBD1 (6 bases). Between the trimmed V and J ends, which lost 6 bases and 3 bases, there was a span of 24 bases. CDR3 length: 17 residues. The V gene's germline CDR1 is MNHEY and CDR2 SVGEGT. This CDR3 is CASSHDTETGQIYEQYF. CDR3 nucleotide sequence: TGTGCCAGCAGCCACGATACCGAGACCGGACAGATCTACGAGCAGTACTTC.

The chain uses TRBV4-3 and TRBJ2-1; 10 bases are shared with TRBD2. Germline lookup yields CDR1 LGHNA and CDR2 YSLEER. V lost 0 bases to trimming and J lost 5 bases; unmatched junction nucleotides: 4. The CDR3 is 16 residues long. As DNA, the CDR3 is TGCGCCAGCAGCCAAGATTGGAGCGGGGGGGACAATGAGCAGTTCTTC. It yields the protein CASSQDWSGGDNEQFF.

The J gene is TRBJ1-4, the V gene TRBV14, with 7 bases identical to TRBD1. The J segment lost 7 bases and the V segment lost 6 bases, leaving 11 bases of the junction unmatched. The length of the CDR3 is 15 residues. Germline values: CDR1 SGHDN, CDR2 FVKESK. In DNA, the CDR3 is TGTGCCAGCAGGCAAACAGGGGAGATGAGTGAAAAACTGTTTTTT. The encoded protein is CASRQTGEMSEKLFF.

This clone appeared a single time. The V call is TRBV27, the J call TRBJ1-2, with D hard to call. The CDR3 is made up of 13 amino acids. The germline V and J ends were trimmed by 0 bases and 8 bases, with 10 bases remaining between them. The germline V gene encodes CDR1 MNHEY and CDR2 SMNVEV (reference sequence). CDR3 in DNA: TGTGCCAGCAGTTTATCCGGGTCGGGAGGCTACACCTTC. Its protein is CASSLSGSGGYTF.

J is TRBJ1-2 and V is TRBV2, with D uncertain. The CDR3 is 13 residues long. V was shortened by 2 bases and J by 2 bases, with 6 bases between the two germline ends. The germline gives CDR1 SNHLY, CDR2 FYNNEI. The CDR3 region has the DNA TGTGCCAGCAGTGAATACTCGAACTATGGCTACACCTTC. Encoded protein: CASSEYSNYGYTF. The variable domain in full, with the rest retrieved from reference TRBV2 and TRBJ1-2, is EPEVTQTPSHQVTQMGQEVILRCVPISNHLYFYWYRQILGQKVEFLVSFYNNEISEKSEIFDDQFSVERPDGSNFTLKIRSTKLEDSAMYFCASSEYSNYGYTFGSGTRLTVV.